This T cell receptor (beta chain) came from a study of cytomegalovirus exposure and HLA in healthy donors. Study findings and constraints: TCR beta V- and J-gene trimming, according to a later analysis, was linked to a missense DCLRE1C variant.

The PCR had 60 Vbeta and 13 Jbeta primers. Using immunoSEQ multiplex PCR, the repertoire was profiled, and TCRdb retains in-frame clones only, with some absent. Here the sample spans about 160,000 clones, 82% being singletons. Note on this clone: Antigen specificity is unknown.

Trimming took 5 bases from V and 0 from J, leaving 6 bases between them. CDR1 is LNHDA, CDR2 SQIVND, per germline (reference sequence). The CDR3 runs to 13 residues. The sequence derives from a girl aged 5 to 17 in good health and CMV-seropositive. The chain uses TRBV19 and TRBJ2-3; no reliable D call. The sequencing input was PBMCs. DNA of the CDR3: TGTGCCAGTAGTGAAGCTAGCACAGATACGCAGTATTTT. Amino acids: CASSEASTDTQYF.